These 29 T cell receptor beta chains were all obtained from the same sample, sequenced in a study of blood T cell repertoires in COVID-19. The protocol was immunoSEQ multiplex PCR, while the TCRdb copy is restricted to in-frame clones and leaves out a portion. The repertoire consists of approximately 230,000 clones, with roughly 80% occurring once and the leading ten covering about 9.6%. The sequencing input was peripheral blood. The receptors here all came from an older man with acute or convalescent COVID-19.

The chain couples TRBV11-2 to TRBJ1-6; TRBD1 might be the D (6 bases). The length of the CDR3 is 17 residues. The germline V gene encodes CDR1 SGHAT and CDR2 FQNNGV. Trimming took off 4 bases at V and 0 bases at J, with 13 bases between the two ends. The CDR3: CASSSDSMSSYNSPLHF. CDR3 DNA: TGTGCCAGCAGCTCGGACAGCATGAGCTCCTATAATTCACCCCTCCACTTT.

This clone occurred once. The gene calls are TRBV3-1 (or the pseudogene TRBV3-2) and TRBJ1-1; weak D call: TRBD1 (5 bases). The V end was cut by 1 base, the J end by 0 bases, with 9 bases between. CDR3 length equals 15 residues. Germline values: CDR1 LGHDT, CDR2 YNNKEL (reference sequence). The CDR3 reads CASSQGRQMNTEAFF. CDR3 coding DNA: TGTGCCAGCAGCCAAGGAAGACAGATGAACACTGAAGCTTTCTTT.

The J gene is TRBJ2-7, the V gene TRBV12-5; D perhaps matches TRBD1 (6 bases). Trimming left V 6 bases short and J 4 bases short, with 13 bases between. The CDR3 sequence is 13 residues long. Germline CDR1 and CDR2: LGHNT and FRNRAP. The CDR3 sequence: CASGADRGYEQYF. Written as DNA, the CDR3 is TGTGCTAGTGGGGCGGACAGAGGGTACGAGCAGTACTTC.

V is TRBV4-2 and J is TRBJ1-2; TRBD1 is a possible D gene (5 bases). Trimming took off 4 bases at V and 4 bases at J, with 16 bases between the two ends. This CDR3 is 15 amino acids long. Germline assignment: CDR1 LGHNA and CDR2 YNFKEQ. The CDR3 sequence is CASSPIDQGIYGYTF. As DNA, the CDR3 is TGTGCCAGCAGCCCCATAGACCAGGGAATCTATGGCTACACCTTC.

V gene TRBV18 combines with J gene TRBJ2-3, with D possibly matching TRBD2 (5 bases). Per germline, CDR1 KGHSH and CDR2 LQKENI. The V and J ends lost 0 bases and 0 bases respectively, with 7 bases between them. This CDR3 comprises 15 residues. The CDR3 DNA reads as TGTGCCAGCTCACCACCGTCTAGCAGCACAGATACGCAGTATTTT. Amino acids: CASSPPSSSTDTQYF.

This CDR3 is CASRRSQSRTSGELFF. The CDR3, as DNA: TGCGCCAGCAGGAGAAGTCAGTCCCGGACTTCCGGGGAGCTGTTTTTT. The chain carries TRBV5-1 and TRBJ2-2, with D possibly TRBD2 on 5 matching bases. Trimming left V 5 bases short and J 6 bases short, with 20 bases between. The CDR3 is 16 amino acids. CDR1 is SGHRS and CDR2 is YFSETQ in the germline V gene.

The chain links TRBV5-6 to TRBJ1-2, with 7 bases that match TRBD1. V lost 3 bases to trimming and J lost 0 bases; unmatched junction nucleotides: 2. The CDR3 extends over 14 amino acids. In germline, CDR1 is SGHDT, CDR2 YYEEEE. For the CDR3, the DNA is TGTGCCAGCAGCTGGGACAGAGCTAACTATGGCTACACCTTC. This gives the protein CASSWDRANYGYTF.

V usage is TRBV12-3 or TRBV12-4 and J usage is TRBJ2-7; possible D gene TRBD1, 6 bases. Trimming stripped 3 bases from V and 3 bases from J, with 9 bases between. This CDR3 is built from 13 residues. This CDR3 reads CASSFTGHYEQYF. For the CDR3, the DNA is TGTGCCAGCAGTTTCACAGGGCACTACGAGCAGTACTTC.

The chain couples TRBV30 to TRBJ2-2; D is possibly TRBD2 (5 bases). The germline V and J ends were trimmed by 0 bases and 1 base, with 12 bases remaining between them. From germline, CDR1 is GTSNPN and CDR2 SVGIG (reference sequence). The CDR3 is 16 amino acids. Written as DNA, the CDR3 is TGTGCCTGGAGTGTTAAGCGGACCCAGAACACCGGGGAGCTGTTTTTT. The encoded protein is CAWSVKRTQNTGELFF.

The CDR3 is CASTAGGQGASGANVLTF. DNA of the CDR3: TGTGCCAGCACCGCCGGGGGACAGGGGGCCTCTGGGGCCAACGTCCTGACTTTC. V gene TRBV28 combines with J gene TRBJ2-6; TRBD1 agrees at 12 bases. Germline V gene data show CDR1 as MDHEN and CDR2 as SYDVKM. The CDR3 covers 18 residues. The V gene end was trimmed by 7 bases and the J gene end by 0 bases; junction bases not matched to a gene: 7.

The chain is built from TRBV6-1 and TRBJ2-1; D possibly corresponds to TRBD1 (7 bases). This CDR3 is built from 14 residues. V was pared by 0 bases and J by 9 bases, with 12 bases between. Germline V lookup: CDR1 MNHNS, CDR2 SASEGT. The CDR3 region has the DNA TGTGCCAGCAGTGAAGCGCGACAGGGAGGTGAGCAGTTCTTC. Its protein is CASSEARQGGEQFF.

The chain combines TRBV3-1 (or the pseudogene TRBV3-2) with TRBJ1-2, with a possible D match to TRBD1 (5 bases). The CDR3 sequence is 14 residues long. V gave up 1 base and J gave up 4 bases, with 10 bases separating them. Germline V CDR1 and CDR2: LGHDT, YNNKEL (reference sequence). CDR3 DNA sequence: TGTGCCAGCAGCCAAGTCCAGGGAGGCTATGGCTACACCTTC. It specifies CASSQVQGGYGYTF.

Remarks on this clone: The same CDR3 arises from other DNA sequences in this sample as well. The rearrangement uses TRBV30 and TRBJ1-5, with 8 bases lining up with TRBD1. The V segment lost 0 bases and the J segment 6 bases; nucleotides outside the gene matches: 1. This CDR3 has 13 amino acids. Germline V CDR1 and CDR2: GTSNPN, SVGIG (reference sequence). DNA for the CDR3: TGTGCCTGGAGTGTACAGGGGGGTCAGCCCCAGCATTTT. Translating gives CAWSVQGGQPQHF.

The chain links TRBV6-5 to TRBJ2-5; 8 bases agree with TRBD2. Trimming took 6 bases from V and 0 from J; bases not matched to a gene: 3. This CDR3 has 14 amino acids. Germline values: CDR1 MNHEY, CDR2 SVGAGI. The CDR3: CASRLAVNQETQYF. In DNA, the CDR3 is TGTGCCAGCAGACTAGCGGTAAACCAAGAGACCCAGTACTTC.

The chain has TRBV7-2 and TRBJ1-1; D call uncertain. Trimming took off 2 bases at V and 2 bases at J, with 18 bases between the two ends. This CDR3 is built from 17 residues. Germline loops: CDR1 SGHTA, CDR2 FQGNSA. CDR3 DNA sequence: TGTGCCAGCAGCTTATATGCCCCACGCGTGTCAAACACTGAAGCTTTCTTT. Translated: CASSLYAPRVSNTEAFF. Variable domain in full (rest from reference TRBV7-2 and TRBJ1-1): GAGVSQSPSNKVTEKGKDVELRCDPISGHTALYWYRQSLGQGLEFLIYFQGNSAPDKSGLPSDRFSAERTGGSVSTLTIQRTQQEDSAVYLCASSLYAPRVSNTEAFFGQGTRLTVV.

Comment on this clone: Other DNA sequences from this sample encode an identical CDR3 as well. This chain's CDR3 is CASSLSTGGTEAFF. The DNA of the CDR3 is TGTGCCAGCTCACTTTCGACAGGGGGCACTGAAGCTTTCTTT. V and J are TRBV18 and TRBJ1-1; 9 nucleotides align to TRBD1. CDR1 KGHSH and CDR2 LQKENI come from the germline V gene. Trimming at V came to 4 bases and at J to 4 bases, leaving 4 bases not matched to a gene. The CDR3 consists of 14 residues.

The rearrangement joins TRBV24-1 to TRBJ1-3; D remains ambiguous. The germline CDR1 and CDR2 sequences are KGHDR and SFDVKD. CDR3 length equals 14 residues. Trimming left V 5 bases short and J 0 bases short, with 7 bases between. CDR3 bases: TGTGCCACCAGTGCGGGATTCTCTGGAAACACCATATATTTT. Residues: CATSAGFSGNTIYF.

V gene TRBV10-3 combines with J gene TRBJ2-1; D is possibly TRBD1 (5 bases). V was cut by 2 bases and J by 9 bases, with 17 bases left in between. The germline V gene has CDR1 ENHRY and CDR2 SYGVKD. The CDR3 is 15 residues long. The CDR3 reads CAISERKQSQGEQFF. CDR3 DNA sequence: TGTGCCATCAGTGAGAGGAAACAGAGCCAGGGTGAGCAGTTCTTC.

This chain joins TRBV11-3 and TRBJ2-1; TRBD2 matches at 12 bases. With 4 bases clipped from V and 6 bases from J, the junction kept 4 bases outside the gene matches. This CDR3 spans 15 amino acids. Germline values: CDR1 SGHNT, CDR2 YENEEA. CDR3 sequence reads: CASSSGLAGSNEQFF. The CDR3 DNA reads TGTGCCAGCAGCTCTGGACTAGCGGGAAGCAATGAGCAGTTCTTC.

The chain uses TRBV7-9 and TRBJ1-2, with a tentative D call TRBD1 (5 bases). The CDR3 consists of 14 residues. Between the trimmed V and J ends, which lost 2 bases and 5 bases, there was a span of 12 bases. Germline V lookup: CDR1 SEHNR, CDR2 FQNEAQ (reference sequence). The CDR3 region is CASSLTPRGYGYTF. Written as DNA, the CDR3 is TGTGCCAGCAGCTTAACGCCCCGGGGGTATGGCTACACCTTC.

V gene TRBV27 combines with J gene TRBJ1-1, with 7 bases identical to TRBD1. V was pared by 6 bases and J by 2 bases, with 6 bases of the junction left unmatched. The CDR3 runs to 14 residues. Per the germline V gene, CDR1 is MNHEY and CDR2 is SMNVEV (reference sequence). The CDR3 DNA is TGTGCCAGCAGGGACAGGCAGCGAAACACTGAAGCTTTCTTT. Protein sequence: CASRDRQRNTEAFF.

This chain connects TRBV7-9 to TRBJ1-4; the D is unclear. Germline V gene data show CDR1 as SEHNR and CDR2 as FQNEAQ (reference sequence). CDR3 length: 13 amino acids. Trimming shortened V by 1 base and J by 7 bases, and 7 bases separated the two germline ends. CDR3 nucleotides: TGTGCCAGCAGCTTAGGGCTTGTTGAAAAACTGTTTTTT. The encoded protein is CASSLGLVEKLFF.

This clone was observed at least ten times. The CDR3 DNA reads TGTGCCACCAGTGAGGGCTTGTTTAATTCACCCCTCCACTTT. This translates into CATSEGLFNSPLHF. The chain is built from TRBV24-1 and TRBJ1-6; D is undetermined. The CDR3 is made up of 14 amino acids. Per the germline V gene, CDR1 is KGHDR and CDR2 is SFDVKD. Between the trimmed V and J ends, which lost 4 bases and 6 bases, there was a span of 9 bases.

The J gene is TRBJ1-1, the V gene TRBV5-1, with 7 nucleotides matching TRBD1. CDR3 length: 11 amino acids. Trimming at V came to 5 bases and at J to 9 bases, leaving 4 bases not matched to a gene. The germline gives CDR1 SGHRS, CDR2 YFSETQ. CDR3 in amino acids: CASSLQGQAFF. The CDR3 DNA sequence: TGCGCCAGCAGTTTACAGGGGCAAGCTTTCTTT.

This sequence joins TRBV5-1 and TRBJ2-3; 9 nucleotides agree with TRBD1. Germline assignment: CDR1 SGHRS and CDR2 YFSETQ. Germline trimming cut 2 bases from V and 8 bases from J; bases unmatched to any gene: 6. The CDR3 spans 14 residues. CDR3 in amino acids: CASSFGTGSGTQYF. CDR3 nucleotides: TGCGCCAGCAGCTTTGGGACAGGGAGCGGTACGCAGTATTTT.

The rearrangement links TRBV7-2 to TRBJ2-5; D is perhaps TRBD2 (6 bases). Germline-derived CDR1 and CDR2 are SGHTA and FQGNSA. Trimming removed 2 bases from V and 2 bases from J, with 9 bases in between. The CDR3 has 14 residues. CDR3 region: CASSLRTKQETQYF. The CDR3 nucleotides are TGTGCCAGCAGCTTAAGGACTAAACAAGAGACCCAGTACTTC. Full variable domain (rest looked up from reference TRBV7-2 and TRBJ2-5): GAGVSQSPSNKVTEKGKDVELRCDPISGHTALYWYRQSLGQGLEFLIYFQGNSAPDKSGLPSDRFSAERTGGSVSTLTIQRTQQEDSAVYLCASSLRTKQETQYFGPGTRLLVL.

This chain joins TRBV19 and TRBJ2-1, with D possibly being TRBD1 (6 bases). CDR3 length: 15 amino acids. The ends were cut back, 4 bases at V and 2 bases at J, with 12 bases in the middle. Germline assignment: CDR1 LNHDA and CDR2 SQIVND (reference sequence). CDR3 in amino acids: CASSTRDITYNEQFF. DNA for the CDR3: TGTGCCAGTAGTACCCGGGACATTACCTACAATGAGCAGTTCTTC. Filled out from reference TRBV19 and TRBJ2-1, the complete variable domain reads DGGITQSPKYLFRKEGQNVTLSCEQNLNHDAMYWYRQDPGQGLRLIYYSQIVNDFQKGDIAEGYSVSREKKESFPLTVTSAQKNPTAFYLCASSTRDITYNEQFFGPGTRLTVL.

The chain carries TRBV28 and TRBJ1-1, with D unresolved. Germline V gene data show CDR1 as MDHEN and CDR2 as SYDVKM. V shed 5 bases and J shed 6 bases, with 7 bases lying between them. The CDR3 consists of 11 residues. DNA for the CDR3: TGTGCCAGCAGTCCCTCGGCTGAAGCTTTCTTT. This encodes CASSPSAEAFF. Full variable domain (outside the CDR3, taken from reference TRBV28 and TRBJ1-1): DVKVTQSSRYLVKRTGEKVFLECVQDMDHENMFWYRQDPGLGLRLIYFSYDVKMKEKGDIPEGYSVSREKKERFSLILESASTNQTSMYLCASSPSAEAFFGQGTRLTVV.

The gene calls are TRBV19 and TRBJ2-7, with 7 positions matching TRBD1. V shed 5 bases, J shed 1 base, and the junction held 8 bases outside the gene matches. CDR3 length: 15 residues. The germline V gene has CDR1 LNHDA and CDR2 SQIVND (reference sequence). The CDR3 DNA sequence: TGTGCCAGTAGTGCCGGGACAGCCCCTTCCTACGAGCAGTACTTC. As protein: CASSAGTAPSYEQYF.